This TCR beta chain was obtained from a study of cytomegalovirus exposure and HLA in healthy donors. Overall study findings and caveats: Rarity marked most TCR sequences, yet some public TCRs occurred in many donors. The authors enumerated over 150 TCR beta chains as linked to cytomegalovirus.

Assay used: immunoSEQ multiplex PCR; TCRdb lists only in-frame clones, some missing. The data show 280,000 or so clones, with roughly 88% seen just once and approximately 0.94% held by the top ten. CDR3 size: 13 residues. The V segment lost 6 bases and the J segment 5 bases; nucleotides outside the gene matches: 3. The germline V gene encodes CDR1 SNHLY and CDR2 FYNNEI. As regards this clone: Its antigen remains unidentified.

Sequenced: PBMCs. The rearrangement joins TRBV2 to TRBJ1-5; 8 bases align to TRBD1. The clonotype comes from a woman between 18 and 30 years old in good health and CMV-seronegative. CDR3 in amino acids: CASRQGAYQPQHF. Here the CDR3 DNA reads TGTGCCAGCAGGCAGGGGGCCTATCAGCCCCAGCATTTT.